One and the same sample provided the 21 T cell receptor beta chains below, sequenced in a study of beta chain features in type 1 diabetes. Every isolated RNA sample was fully reverse transcribed, so sequencing captured expressed TCRB transcripts. Produced via immunoSEQ multiplex PCR; TCRdb's table is partial and in-frame only. In the table there are approximately 150,000 clones, about 10% of which are singletons. The specimen was naive CD4+ T cells from blood. These receptors were collected from a man aged 18 to 30 in good health.

In its sample, this clone was seen a few times. This chain connects TRBV9 to TRBJ1-2; D is unresolved. Between the trimmed V and J ends, which lost 2 bases and 3 bases, there was a span of 11 bases. The CDR3 has 14 amino acids. Germline values: CDR1 SGDLS, CDR2 YYNGEE. The CDR3 here is CASSVGSLDYGYTF. CDR3 in DNA: TGTGCCAGCAGCGTTGGGAGCCTGGACTATGGCTACACCTTC.

The J gene is TRBJ2-1, the V gene TRBV19, with TRBD2 matching over 10 bases. Germline lookup yields CDR1 LNHDA and CDR2 SQIVND (reference sequence). Losses at the gene ends were 7 bases for V and 3 bases for J; bases not matched to a gene: 6. CDR3 length: 15 residues. The CDR3, as DNA: TGTGCCAGTACCCCGGCTAGCGGGGGCTACAATGAGCAGTTCTTC. It codes for CASTPASGGYNEQFF.

The V and J genes are TRBV6-5 and TRBJ1-2; the D gene is possibly TRBD1 (5 bases). This CDR3 spans 15 amino acids. Germline CDR1 is MNHEY and CDR2 is SVGAGI. The ends were cut back, 4 bases at V and 9 bases at J, with 21 bases in the middle. In DNA form, the CDR3 reads TGTGCCAGCAGTTTTTTACTGACAGCTATTGAGCGCTACACCTTC. Protein product: CASSFLLTAIERYTF.

This clone turned up a few times. The chain couples TRBV6-5 to TRBJ1-5; perhaps TRBD1 as D (5 bases). The ends were cut back, 2 bases at V and 2 bases at J, with 13 bases in the middle. CDR1 and CDR2 (germline): MNHEY, SVGAGI. The length of the CDR3 is 16 residues. The CDR3 is CASSYLLRARNQPQHF. Written as DNA, the CDR3 is TGTGCCAGCAGTTACCTCCTCAGGGCACGCAATCAGCCCCAGCATTTT.

This clone occurred a few times. J is TRBJ1-1 and V is TRBV5-1; possibly TRBD1 for D (5 bases). Germline CDR1 SGHRS, CDR2 YFSETQ. The CDR3 is made up of 18 amino acids. V lost 0 bases, J lost 0 bases, and 18 bases lay in between. CDR3 DNA: TGCGCCAGCAGCTTGGCCAGGGTCAGGAATCCAATGAACACTGAAGCTTTCTTT. Translating it yields CASSLARVRNPMNTEAFF.

The CDR3 protein is CASATTAYEQYF. CDR3 nucleotides: TGTGCCAGCGCAACGACAGCCTACGAGCAGTACTTC. The gene calls are TRBV27 and TRBJ2-7, with D possibly TRBD1 on 5 matching bases. This CDR3 contains 12 residues. Germline V lookup: CDR1 MNHEY, CDR2 SMNVEV (reference sequence). V gave up 8 bases and J gave up 2 bases, with 10 bases separating them.

This clone has just a few counts. This chain connects TRBV14 to TRBJ2-5, with D perhaps TRBD1 (6 bases). The CDR3 runs to 15 residues. Germline V gene data show CDR1 as SGHDN and CDR2 as FVKESK. Trimming removed 3 bases at V and 1 base at J, with 12 bases between. In DNA form, the CDR3 reads TGTGCCAGCAGCCAGCTACAGGGCCCCCAAGAGACCCAGTACTTC. It encodes CASSQLQGPQETQYF.

The chain joins TRBV10-3 to TRBJ2-5; 7 bases fit TRBD1. Germline assignment: CDR1 ENHRY and CDR2 SYGVKD. V shed 2 bases, J shed 5 bases, and the junction held 8 bases outside the gene matches. CDR3 length: 15 amino acids. CDR3 sequence reads: CAISESNRGYETQYF. CDR3 DNA sequence: TGTGCCATCAGTGAGAGTAACAGGGGATACGAGACCCAGTACTTC.

The genes are TRBV7-9 and TRBJ1-2; perhaps TRBD1 as D (6 bases). Trimming removed 3 bases from V and 2 bases from J, with 13 bases in between. The CDR3 contains 15 residues. The germline CDR1 and CDR2 sequences are SEHNR and FQNEAQ (reference sequence). The chain's CDR3 is CASSFNRDNNYGYTF. The CDR3 DNA follows: TGTGCCAGCAGCTTTAACCGGGACAACAACTATGGCTACACCTTC.

This clone appeared a few times. The rearrangement links TRBV28 to TRBJ2-7, with TRBD2 identical over 9 bases. The CDR3 is made up of 16 amino acids. The V segment lost 4 bases and the J segment 0 bases; nucleotides outside the gene matches: 7. From germline, CDR1 is MDHEN and CDR2 SYDVKM. The CDR3 DNA follows: TGTGCCAGCAGTTCCTCTAGCGGGGCAAGCTCCTACGAGCAGTACTTC. Protein: CASSSSSGASSYEQYF. Full variable domain (remainder filled in from reference TRBV28 and TRBJ2-7): DVKVTQSSRYLVKRTGEKVFLECVQDMDHENMFWYRQDPGLGLRLIYFSYDVKMKEKGDIPEGYSVSREKKERFSLILESASTNQTSMYLCASSSSSGASSYEQYFGPGTRLTVT.

The J gene is TRBJ2-1, the V gene TRBV7-2, with 11 positions matching TRBD2. The CDR3 extends over 16 amino acids. The V gene end was trimmed by 5 bases and the J gene end by 6 bases; junction bases not matched to a gene: 9. Per germline, CDR1 SGHTA and CDR2 FQGNSA. CDR3 amino acids: CASSRAPGTSGNEQFF. The CDR3 DNA is TGTGCCAGCAGCCGGGCTCCGGGGACTAGCGGCAATGAGCAGTTCTTC. The full variable domain, rest sourced from reference TRBV7-2 and TRBJ2-1, is GAGVSQSPSNKVTEKGKDVELRCDPISGHTALYWYRQSLGQGLEFLIYFQGNSAPDKSGLPSDRFSAERTGGSVSTLTIQRTQQEDSAVYLCASSRAPGTSGNEQFFGPGTRLTVL.

Only a few counts were recorded for this clone. The CDR3: CASSQGVWDGYTF. CDR3 bases: TGTGCCAGCAGCCAGGGGGTTTGGGATGGCTACACCTTC. The V and J genes are TRBV28 and TRBJ1-2; 7 bases fit TRBD1. The germline CDR1 and CDR2 sequences are MDHEN and SYDVKM. CDR3 length: 13 amino acids. The trim removed 6 bases at V and 6 bases at J, leaving 7 bases unmatched.

This clone was seen a few times. V is TRBV5-1 and J is TRBJ2-7; D unclear. Germline lookup yields CDR1 SGHRS and CDR2 YFSETQ. This CDR3 has 13 amino acids. Trimming pared 3 bases from V and 3 bases from J, leaving 10 bases between. CDR3 loop: CASSSAASYEQYF. CDR3 sequence (DNA): TGCGCCAGCAGCTCTGCGGCCAGCTACGAGCAGTACTTC.

The chain is built from TRBV2 and TRBJ2-7; D is possibly TRBD2 (5 bases). The V end lost 4 bases, the J end lost 3 bases, and 16 bases lay between the germline ends. CDR1 is SNHLY, CDR2 FYNNEI, per germline. This CDR3 comprises 15 residues. DNA of the CDR3: TGTGCCAGCAGTGGGACTGACTTCACACTCTACGAGCAGTACTTC. Its protein is CASSGTDFTLYEQYF.

The chain recombines TRBV7-2 with TRBJ1-2; 12 bases match TRBD1. CDR1 is SGHTA, CDR2 FQGNSA, per germline. The CDR3 spans 15 residues. V shed 5 bases and J 7 bases; nucleotides not matched to a gene: 8. As DNA, the CDR3 is TGTGCCAGCAGCCCCCAGGGGGACAGGGGGCTTGGCTACACCTTC. Protein: CASSPQGDRGLGYTF.

This clone was detected many times. The chain recombines TRBV29-1 with TRBJ2-2; perhaps TRBD2 as D (7 bases). Between the trimmed V and J ends, which lost 7 bases and 5 bases, there was a span of 20 bases. This CDR3 is built from 15 residues. Germline CDR1 reads SQVTM; CDR2 reads ANQGSEA. This CDR3 reads CSGRRGQGMTGELFF. CDR3 DNA sequence: TGCAGCGGCAGGCGGGGGCAGGGAATGACCGGGGAGCTGTTTTTT.

This sequence joins TRBV5-6 and TRBJ1-5, with D uncertain. V was shortened by 2 bases and J by 1 base, with 10 bases between the two germline ends. The CDR3 runs to 15 residues. Germline V gene data show CDR1 as SGHDT and CDR2 as YYEEEE. The CDR3 DNA is TGTGCCAGCAGCTTTAATCCGGGGAGCAATCAGCCCCAGCATTTT. Its translation: CASSFNPGSNQPQHF. Based on the CDR3 plus reference TRBV5-6 and TRBJ1-5, the full variable domain is DAGVTQSPTHLIKTRGQQVTLRCSPKSGHDTVSWYQQALGQGPQFIFQYYEEEERQRGNFPDRFSGHQFPNYSSELNVNALLLGDSALYLCASSFNPGSNQPQHFGDGTRLSIL.

This clone was counted many times. The chain recombines TRBV4-1 with TRBJ2-7, with D perhaps TRBD2 (6 bases). The V end was cut by 0 bases, the J end by 5 bases, with 17 bases between. CDR3 length equals 16 residues. In germline, CDR1 is MGHRA, CDR2 YSYEKL. The CDR3 sequence: CASSQDGGTPLDEQYF. Here the CDR3 DNA reads TGCGCCAGCAGCCAAGATGGGGGGACCCCTCTTGACGAGCAGTACTTC.

The rearrangement uses TRBV7-2 and TRBJ2-3; TRBD2 agrees at 7 bases. The CDR3 runs 17 residues. After removal of 1 base from V and 0 bases from J, the junction contained 7 bases not matched to a gene. Germline-derived CDR1 and CDR2 are SGHTA and FQGNSA. The CDR3 DNA reads TGTGCCAGCAGCTTAGGCAGCGGGATTACTAGCACAGATACGCAGTATTTT. Protein sequence: CASSLGSGITSTDTQYF.

This clone showed up just a few times. J is TRBJ1-1 and V is TRBV7-9; D remains unclear. This CDR3 is 14 amino acids long. The V gene's germline CDR1 is SEHNR and CDR2 FQNEAQ (reference sequence). Trimming stripped 3 bases from V and 1 base from J, with 9 bases between. CDR3 region: CASSFFSENTEAFF. Here the CDR3 DNA reads TGTGCCAGCAGCTTTTTCTCAGAGAACACTGAAGCTTTCTTT.

J is TRBJ2-1 and V is TRBV6-6, with 11 bases fitting TRBD2. The CDR3 covers 15 residues. The ends lost 6 bases at V and 6 bases at J; junction bases unmatched: 7. Germline values: CDR1 MNHNY, CDR2 SVGAGI (reference sequence). CDR3: CASRQGLAVLNEQFF. For the CDR3, the DNA is TGTGCCAGCAGGCAGGGACTAGCGGTACTCAATGAGCAGTTCTTC.